This is a list of T cell receptor beta chains from one sample in a study of blood T cell repertoires in COVID-19. The repertoire was sequenced with immunoSEQ multiplex PCR; TCRdb's copy has only in-frame clones and lacks some. The sample contains 400,000 to 450,000 clones, around 90% of which appear only once. What was sequenced was peripheral blood. The receptors were gathered from a man aged 18 to 30 with COVID-19, enrolled during active disease. Each CDR3 is given with its conserved first and last residue. The order of the fields is V gene, J gene, D gene, clone size, CDR3 DNA, CDR3 protein. The D gene is left open where the match is weak. Clone size, where shown, is once, few, many, or a class for clones that have expanded.

>TRBV7-9|TRBJ1-2|TRBD1|-
TGTGCCAGCAGCAAAGACACCGGGACAGGGTTCCGGGGCTACACCTTC
CASSKDTGTGFRGYTF
>TRBV3-1/TRBV3-2|TRBJ2-2|TRBD2|-
TGTGCCAGCAGCCAAGTTCTAGCGGGGGGTGCTAGGAACACCGGGGAGCTGTTTTTT
CASSQVLAGGARNTGELFF
>TRBV6-5|TRBJ1-2|TRBD1|-
TGTGCCAGCAGGGACAGGGGACACTATGGCTACACCTTC
CASRDRGHYGYTF
>TRBV7-6|TRBJ2-1|TRBD2|-
TGTGCCAGCAGCTTCCTTGGGAGCGGGGGGTCCTACAATGAGCAGTTCTTC
CASSFLGSGGSYNEQFF
>TRBV5-5|TRBJ2-7|TRBD1|-
TGTGCCAGCAGCTGGGACAGGGAGGAGTACTTC
CASSWDREEYF
>TRBV25-1|TRBJ2-1|-|once
TGTGCCAGCAGTGAAGGCCAGCGGGTGTTCCATGAGCAGTTCTTC
CASSEGQRVFHEQFF
>TRBV7-3|TRBJ2-1|TRBD2|-
TGTGCCAGCAGCACCATCGGGGCTAGCGGGAGCCACAATGAGCAGTTCTTC
CASSTIGASGSHNEQFF
>TRBV18|TRBJ1-1|TRBD1|once
TGTGCCAGCTCACCGTATGAACCGGGACAGGTAAAAGCTTTCTTT
CASSPYEPGQVKAFF
>TRBV3-1/TRBV3-2|TRBJ2-5|-|-
TGTGCCAGCAGCGGGACTGTGGCCCAGTACTTC
CASSGTVAQYF
>TRBV19|TRBJ1-1|-|-
TGTGCCAGTAGTATAGTAAGGTCAGGGCAAATGAACACTGAAGCTTTCTTT
CASSIVRSGQMNTEAFF
>TRBV4-1|TRBJ1-5|TRBD1|-
TGCGCCAGCAGCCAAGGGGACAGTAATCAGCCCCAGCATTTT
CASSQGDSNQPQHF
>TRBV20-1|TRBJ1-5|-|-
TGCAGTGCTACCGACTCGTTTACCCAGCATTTT
CSATDSFTQHF
>TRBV18|TRBJ1-1|-|-
TGTGCCAGCTCACCGGGGCCGAACACTGAAGCTTTCTTT
CASSPGPNTEAFF
>TRBV19|TRBJ1-1|-|-
TGTGCCAGTAGCATCAACGGGAACACTGAAGCTTTCTTT
CASSINGNTEAFF
>TRBV15|TRBJ2-2|-|once
TGTGCCACCAGCCCGCGGCGGGAAGTGACCGGGGAGCTGTTTTTT
CATSPRREVTGELFF
>TRBV24-1|TRBJ2-1|-|few
TGTGCCACCAGTGATTTGCAGACAGGCAATAATGAGCAGTTCTTC
CATSDLQTGNNEQFF
>TRBV5-4|TRBJ2-1|TRBD2|once
TGTGCCAGCAGCTTGTCCGGGACTAGCCACAATGAGCAGTTCTTC
CASSLSGTSHNEQFF
>TRBV6-5|TRBJ1-2|-|-
TGTGCCAGCAGGCCAAGGACTGACTATGGCTACACCTTC
CASRPRTDYGYTF
>TRBV18|TRBJ2-7|-|-
TGTGCCAGCTCTACCGGGCAGGGAACGCTGCAGTACTTC
CASSTGQGTLQYF
>TRBV5-4|TRBJ2-7|TRBD2|-
TGTGCCAGCAGCTTGGGACTAGCGGGAGAAAACGAGCAGTACTTC
CASSLGLAGENEQYF
>TRBV6-6|TRBJ2-3|TRBD1|-
TGTGCCAGCAGTCTCCAGGGGGACGGGGCAGATACGCAGTATTTT
CASSLQGDGADTQYF
>TRBV24-1|TRBJ2-3|TRBD2|-
TGTGCCACCAGTGATACTCACCCGGGACTAGAGGTCCTAGATACGCAGTATTTT
CATSDTHPGLEVLDTQYF
>TRBV10-1|TRBJ2-3|-|-
TGCGCCAGCAGTGGTAGGAGAGGCTTCTCAGATACGCAGTATTTT
CASSGRRGFSDTQYF
>TRBV19|TRBJ1-4|TRBD1|-
TGTGCCAGTAGGCCGGGACAGGGGTTTTATGAAAAACTGTTTTTT
CASRPGQGFYEKLFF
>TRBV6-5|TRBJ2-5|-|-
TGTGCCAGCAGTTACTCCCCGGGGCAGGGGGAGACCCAGTACTTC
CASSYSPGQGETQYF
>TRBV19|TRBJ1-1|-|-
TGTGCCAGTAGTATTTCGGGACAAGTCTTTTCTGAAGCTTTCTTT
CASSISGQVFSEAFF
>TRBV24-1|TRBJ2-3|TRBD2|-
TGTGCCACCAGTGACCGCCGGACTAGCGGGAGATCATTT
CATSDRRTSGRSF
>TRBV19|TRBJ1-2|-|once
TGTGCCAGTAACGAGCGCGGGGGGGGCGATGGCTACACCTTC
CASNERGGGDGYTF
>TRBV7-2|TRBJ2-7|TRBD1|-
TGTGCCAGCAGCTTCGAGACAGGGATCTCCTACGAGCAGTACTTC
CASSFETGISYEQYF
>TRBV7-9|TRBJ2-1|TRBD2|-
TGTGCCAGCAGCGCGGGGGGGACTAGCGCCCTCAATGAGCAGTTCTTC
CASSAGGTSALNEQFF
>TRBV19|TRBJ2-5|TRBD2|-
TGTGCCAGTAAACCCGAAGCGGGGGGGCAAGAGACCCAGTACTTC
CASKPEAGGQETQYF
>TRBV11-3|TRBJ2-7|-|-
TGTGCCAGCAGCGAGGGGGCCTACGAGCAGTACTTC
CASSEGAYEQYF
>TRBV7-8|TRBJ2-7|TRBD2|-
TGTGCCAGCAGCTTAGTGTTAGGCGGGGGGTACGAGCAGTACTTC
CASSLVLGGGYEQYF
>TRBV27|TRBJ1-2|-|few
TGTGCCAGCTTAGGGGCAGGTTCCTATGGCTACACCTTC
CASLGAGSYGYTF